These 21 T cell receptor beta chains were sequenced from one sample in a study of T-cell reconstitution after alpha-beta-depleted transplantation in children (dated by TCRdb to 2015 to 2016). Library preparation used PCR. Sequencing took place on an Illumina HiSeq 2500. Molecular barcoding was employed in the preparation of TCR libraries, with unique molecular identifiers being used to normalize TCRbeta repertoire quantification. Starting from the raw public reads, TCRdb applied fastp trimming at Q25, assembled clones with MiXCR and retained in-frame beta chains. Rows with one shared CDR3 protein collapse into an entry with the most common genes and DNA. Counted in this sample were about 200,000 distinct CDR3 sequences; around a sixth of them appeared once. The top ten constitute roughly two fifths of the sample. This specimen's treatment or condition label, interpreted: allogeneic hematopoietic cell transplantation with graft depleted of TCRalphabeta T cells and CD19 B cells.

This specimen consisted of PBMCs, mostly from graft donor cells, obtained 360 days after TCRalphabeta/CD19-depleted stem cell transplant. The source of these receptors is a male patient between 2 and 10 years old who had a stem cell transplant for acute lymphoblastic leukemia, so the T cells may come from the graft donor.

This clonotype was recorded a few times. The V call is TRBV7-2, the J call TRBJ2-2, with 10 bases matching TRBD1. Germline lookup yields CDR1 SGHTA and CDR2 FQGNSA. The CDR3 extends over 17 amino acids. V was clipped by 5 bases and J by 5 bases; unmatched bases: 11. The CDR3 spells CASSIGPGTGATGELFF. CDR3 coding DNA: TGTGCCAGCAGCATAGGGCCCGGGACAGGGGCGACCGGGGAGCTGTTTTTT.

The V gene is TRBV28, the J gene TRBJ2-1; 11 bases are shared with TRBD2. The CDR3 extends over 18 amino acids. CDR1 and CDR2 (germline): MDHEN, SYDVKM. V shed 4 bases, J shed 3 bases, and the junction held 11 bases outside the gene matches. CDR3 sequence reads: CASSYSPGTSGYYNEQFF. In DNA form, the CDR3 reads TGTGCCAGCAGTTATTCCCCAGGGACTAGCGGTTACTACAATGAGCAGTTCTTC.

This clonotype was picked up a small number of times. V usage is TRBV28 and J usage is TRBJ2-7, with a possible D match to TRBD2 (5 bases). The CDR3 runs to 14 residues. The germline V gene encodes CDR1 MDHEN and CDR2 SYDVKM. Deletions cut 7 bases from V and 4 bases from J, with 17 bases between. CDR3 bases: TGTGCCAGCACCCAACTCGAGAGCGGTTACGAGCAGTACTTC. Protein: CASTQLESGYEQYF. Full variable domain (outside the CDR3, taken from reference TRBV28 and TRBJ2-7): DVKVTQSSRYLVKRTGEKVFLECVQDMDHENMFWYRQDPGLGLRLIYFSYDVKMKEKGDIPEGYSVSREKKERFSLILESASTNQTSMYLCASTQLESGYEQYFGPGTRLTVT.

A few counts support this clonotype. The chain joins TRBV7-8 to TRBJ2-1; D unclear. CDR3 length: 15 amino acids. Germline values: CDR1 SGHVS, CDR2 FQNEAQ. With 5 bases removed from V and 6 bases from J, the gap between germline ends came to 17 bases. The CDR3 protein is CASSPTRLLRNEQFF. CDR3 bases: TGTGCCAGCAGCCCGACCCGGCTCCTTCGCAATGAGCAGTTCTTC.

The CDR3 DNA reads as TGTGCCATCAGTGTTATAGGACTAGCGGTACAAGAGACCCAGTACTTC. This sequence encodes CAISVIGLAVQETQYF. The chain has TRBV10-3 and TRBJ2-5; 10 bases line up with TRBD2. Germline CDR1 reads ENHRY; CDR2 reads SYGVKD. This CDR3 spans 16 amino acids. Trimming at V came to 4 bases and at J to 2 bases, leaving 7 bases not matched to a gene.

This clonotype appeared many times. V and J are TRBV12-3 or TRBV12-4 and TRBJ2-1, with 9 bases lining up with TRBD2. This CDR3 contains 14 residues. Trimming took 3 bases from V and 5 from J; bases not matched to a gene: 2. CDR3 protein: CASSFRLADNEQFF. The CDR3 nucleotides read TGTGCCAGCAGTTTTAGACTAGCGGACAATGAGCAGTTCTTC.

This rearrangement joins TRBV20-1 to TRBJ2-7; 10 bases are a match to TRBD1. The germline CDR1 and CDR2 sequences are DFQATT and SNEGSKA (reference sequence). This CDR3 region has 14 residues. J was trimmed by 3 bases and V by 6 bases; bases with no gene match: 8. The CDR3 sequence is CSASGDRGRYEQYF. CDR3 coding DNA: TGCAGTGCCTCGGGGGACAGGGGTCGCTACGAGCAGTACTTC.

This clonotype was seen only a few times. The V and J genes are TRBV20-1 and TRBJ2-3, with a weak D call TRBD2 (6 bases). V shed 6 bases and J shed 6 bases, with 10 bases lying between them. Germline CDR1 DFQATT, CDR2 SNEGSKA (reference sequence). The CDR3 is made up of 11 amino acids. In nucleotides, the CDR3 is TGCAGTGCCAGGAGGGGTGATACGCAGTATTTT. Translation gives CSARRGDTQYF.

DNA of the CDR3: TGCGCCAGCAGCCCCGGACAGGTTGGCACAGATACGCAGTATTTT. Protein: CASSPGQVGTDTQYF. The V call is TRBV5-1, the J call TRBJ2-3, with 7 bases matching TRBD1. V lost 4 bases, J lost 1 base, and 6 bases stayed unmatched. Per germline, CDR1 SGHRS and CDR2 YFSETQ. This CDR3 has 15 amino acids.

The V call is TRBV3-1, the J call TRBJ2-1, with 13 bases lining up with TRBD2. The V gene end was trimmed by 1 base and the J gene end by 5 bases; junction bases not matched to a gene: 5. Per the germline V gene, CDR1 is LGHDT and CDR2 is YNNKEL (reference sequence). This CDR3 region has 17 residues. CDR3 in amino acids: CASSQARTSGGHNEQFF. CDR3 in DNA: TGTGCCAGCAGCCAAGCCCGGACTAGCGGGGGCCACAATGAGCAGTTCTTC.

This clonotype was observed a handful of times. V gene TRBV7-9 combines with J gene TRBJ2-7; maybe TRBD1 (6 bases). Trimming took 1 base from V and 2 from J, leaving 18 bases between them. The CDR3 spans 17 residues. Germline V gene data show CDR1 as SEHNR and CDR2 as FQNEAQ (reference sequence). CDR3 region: CASSLGSLAGDPYEQYF. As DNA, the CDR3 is TGTGCCAGCAGCTTAGGGAGTTTGGCAGGGGACCCCTACGAGCAGTACTTC.

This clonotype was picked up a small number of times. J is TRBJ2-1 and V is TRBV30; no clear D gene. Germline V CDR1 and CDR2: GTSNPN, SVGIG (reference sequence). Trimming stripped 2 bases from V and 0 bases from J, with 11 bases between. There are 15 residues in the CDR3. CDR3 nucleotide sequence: TGTGCCTGGAGTTTGGGCATAACCTCCTACAATGAGCAGTTCTTC. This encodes CAWSLGITSYNEQFF.

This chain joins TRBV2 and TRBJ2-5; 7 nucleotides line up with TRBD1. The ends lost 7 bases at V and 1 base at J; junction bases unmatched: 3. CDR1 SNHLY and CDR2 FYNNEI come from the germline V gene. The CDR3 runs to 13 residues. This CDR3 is CASTGQPQETQYF. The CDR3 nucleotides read TGTGCCAGCACGGGACAGCCCCAAGAGACCCAGTACTTC.

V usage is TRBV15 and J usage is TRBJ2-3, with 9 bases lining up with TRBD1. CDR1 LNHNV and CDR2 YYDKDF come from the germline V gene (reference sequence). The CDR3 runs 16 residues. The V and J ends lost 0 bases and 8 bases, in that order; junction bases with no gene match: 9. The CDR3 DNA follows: TGTGCCACCAGCAGAGATCTACTGGGACAGGGCTTTACGCAGTATTTT. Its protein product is CATSRDLLGQGFTQYF.

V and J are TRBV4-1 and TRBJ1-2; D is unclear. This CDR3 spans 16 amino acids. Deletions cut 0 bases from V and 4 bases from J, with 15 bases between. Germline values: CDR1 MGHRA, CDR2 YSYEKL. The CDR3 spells CASSQDTEFSSYGYTF. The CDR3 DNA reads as TGCGCCAGCAGCCAAGATACGGAGTTTTCAAGCTATGGCTACACCTTC.

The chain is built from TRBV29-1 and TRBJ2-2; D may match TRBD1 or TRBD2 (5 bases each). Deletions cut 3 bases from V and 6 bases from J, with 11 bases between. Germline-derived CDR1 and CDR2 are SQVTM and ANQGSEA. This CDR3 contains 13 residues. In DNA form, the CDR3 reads TGCAGCGTTGAGGGGGAGTCTGCCGGGGAGCTGTTTTTT. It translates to CSVEGESAGELFF.

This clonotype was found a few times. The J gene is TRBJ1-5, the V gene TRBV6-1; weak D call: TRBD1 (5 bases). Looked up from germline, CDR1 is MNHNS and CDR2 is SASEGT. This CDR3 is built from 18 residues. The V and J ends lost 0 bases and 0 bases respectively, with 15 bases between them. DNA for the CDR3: TGTGCCAGCAGTGAAGCGCTCCGGGGACCCACTAGCAATCAGCCCCAGCATTTT. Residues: CASSEALRGPTSNQPQHF.

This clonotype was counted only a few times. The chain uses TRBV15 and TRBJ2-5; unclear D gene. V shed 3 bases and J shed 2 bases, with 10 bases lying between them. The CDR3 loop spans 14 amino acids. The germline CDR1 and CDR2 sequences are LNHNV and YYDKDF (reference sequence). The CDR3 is CATSSHQIQETQYF. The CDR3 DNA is TGTGCCACCAGCAGTCACCAGATACAAGAGACCCAGTACTTC.

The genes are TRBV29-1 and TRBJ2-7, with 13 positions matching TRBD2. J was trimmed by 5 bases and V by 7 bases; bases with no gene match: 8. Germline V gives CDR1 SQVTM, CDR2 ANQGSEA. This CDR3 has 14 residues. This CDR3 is CSASGTSGVDEQYF. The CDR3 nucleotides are TGCAGCGCATCCGGGACTAGCGGGGTTGACGAGCAGTACTTC.

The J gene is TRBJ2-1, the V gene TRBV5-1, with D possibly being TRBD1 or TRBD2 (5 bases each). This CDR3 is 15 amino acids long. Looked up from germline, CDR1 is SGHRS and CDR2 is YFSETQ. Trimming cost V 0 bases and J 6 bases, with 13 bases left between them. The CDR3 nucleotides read TGCGCCAGCAGCTTGGATGGGGGTTTTGCCAATGAGCAGTTCTTC. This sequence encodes CASSLDGGFANEQFF.

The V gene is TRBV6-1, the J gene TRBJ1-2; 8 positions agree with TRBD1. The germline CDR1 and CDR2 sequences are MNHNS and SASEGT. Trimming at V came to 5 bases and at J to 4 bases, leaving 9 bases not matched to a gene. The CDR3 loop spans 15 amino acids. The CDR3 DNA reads TGTGCCAGCAGTCAGAGGGACAGGTTTCCCTATGGCTACACCTTC. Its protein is CASSQRDRFPYGYTF.